This TCR beta chain comes out of a study of shared clonotypes between healthy human individuals. Deep-level assay runs were performed. Original processing notes: Because ImmunoSEQ provided only junction sequences with no quality scores, the filtering differed. TCRdb's table, derived via immunoSEQ multiplex PCR, lists solely in-frame clones and lacks some. V and J calls plus clone size are reproduced from that table; the DNA served to infer D and trimming. The top ten hold less than 2% of the sample, which has a few million clones, around 95% seen once. On this clone itself: Its specificity is unknown.

The germline V gene has CDR1 SEHNR and CDR2 FQNEAQ (reference sequence). The CDR3 sequence is 15 residues long. V was cut by 0 bases and J by 9 bases, with 17 bases left in between. Positively selected for CCR7, the CD45RO-negative cells used as naive CD8 cells excluded terminally differentiated effector memory CD45RA+ cells. General observations from the study: It was observed that roughly 5.4% of naive CD4 clonotypes were shared across several donors.

Sequenced input: naive CD8+ T cells from PBMCs. V is TRBV7-9 and J is TRBJ2-5; D is undetermined. This clonotype was obtained from a young man in good health. Some clones in this sample may be carry-over from other donors' samples. The CDR3 DNA sequence: TGTGCCAGCAGCTTAGCCGGCTCGGGCTTGTGGGCCCAGTACTTC. As protein: CASSLAGSGLWAQYF.